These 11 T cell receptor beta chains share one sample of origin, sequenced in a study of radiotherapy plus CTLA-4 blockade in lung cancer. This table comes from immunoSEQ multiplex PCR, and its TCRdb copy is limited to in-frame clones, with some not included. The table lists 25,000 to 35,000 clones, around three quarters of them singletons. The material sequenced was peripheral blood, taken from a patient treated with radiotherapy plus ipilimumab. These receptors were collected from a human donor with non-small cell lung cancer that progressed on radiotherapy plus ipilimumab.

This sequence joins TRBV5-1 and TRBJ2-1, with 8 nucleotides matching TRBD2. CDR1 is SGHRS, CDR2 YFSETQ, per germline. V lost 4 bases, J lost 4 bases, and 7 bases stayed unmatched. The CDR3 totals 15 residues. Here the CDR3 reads CASSPRGDLYNEQFF. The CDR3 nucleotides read TGCGCCAGCAGCCCGCGGGGGGACTTATACAATGAGCAGTTCTTC. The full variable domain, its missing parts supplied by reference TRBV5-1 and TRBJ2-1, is KAGVTQTPRYLIKTRGQQVTLSCSPISGHRSVSWYQQTPGQGLQFLFEYFSETQRNKGNFPGRFSGRQFSNSRSEMNVSTLELGDSALYLCASSPRGDLYNEQFFGPGTRLTVL.

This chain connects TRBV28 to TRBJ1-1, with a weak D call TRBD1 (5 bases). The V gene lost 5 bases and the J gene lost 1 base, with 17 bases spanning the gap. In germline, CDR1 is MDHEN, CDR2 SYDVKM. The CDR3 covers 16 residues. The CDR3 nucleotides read TGTGCCAGCAGTGCTTGGTCAGGGCTTACGAACACTGAAGCTTTCTTT. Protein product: CASSAWSGLTNTEAFF.

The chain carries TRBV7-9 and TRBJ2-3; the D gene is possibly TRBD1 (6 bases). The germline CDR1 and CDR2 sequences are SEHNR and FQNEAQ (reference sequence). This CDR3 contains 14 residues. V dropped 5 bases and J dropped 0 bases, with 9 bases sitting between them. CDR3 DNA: TGTGCCAGCAGCGTGGACAGAAGCACAGATACGCAGTATTTT. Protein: CASSVDRSTDTQYF.

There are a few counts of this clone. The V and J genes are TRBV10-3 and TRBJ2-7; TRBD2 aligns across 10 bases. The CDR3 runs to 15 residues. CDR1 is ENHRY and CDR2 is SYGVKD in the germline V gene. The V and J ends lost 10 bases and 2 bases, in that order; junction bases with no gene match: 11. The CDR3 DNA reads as TGTGCCACCGCTGGACTAGCGGATAACCCCTACGAGCAGTACTTC. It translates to CATAGLADNPYEQYF.

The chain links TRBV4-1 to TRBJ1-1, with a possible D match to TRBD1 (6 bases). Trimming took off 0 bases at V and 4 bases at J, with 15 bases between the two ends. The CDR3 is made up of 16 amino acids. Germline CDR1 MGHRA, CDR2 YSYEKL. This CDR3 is CASSQDSNRVGTEAFF. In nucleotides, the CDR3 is TGCGCCAGCAGCCAAGACTCCAACAGGGTCGGCACTGAAGCTTTCTTT.

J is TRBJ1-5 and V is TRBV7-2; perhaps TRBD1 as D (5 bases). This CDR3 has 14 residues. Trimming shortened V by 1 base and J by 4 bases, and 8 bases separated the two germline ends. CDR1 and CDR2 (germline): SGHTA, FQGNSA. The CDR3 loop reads CASSLGGENQPQHF. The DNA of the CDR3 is TGTGCCAGCAGCTTAGGAGGGGAGAATCAGCCCCAGCATTTT.

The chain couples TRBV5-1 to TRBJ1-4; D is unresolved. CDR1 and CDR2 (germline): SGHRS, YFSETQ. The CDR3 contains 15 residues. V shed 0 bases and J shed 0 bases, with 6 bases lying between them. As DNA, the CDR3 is TGCGCCAGCAGCTTGGGAGAGACAACTAATGAAAAACTGTTTTTT. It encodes CASSLGETTNEKLFF.

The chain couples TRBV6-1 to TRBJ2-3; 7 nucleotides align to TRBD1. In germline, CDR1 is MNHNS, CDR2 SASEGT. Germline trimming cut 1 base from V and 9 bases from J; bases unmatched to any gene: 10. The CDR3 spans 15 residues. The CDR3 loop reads CASSEVWRQGNTQYF. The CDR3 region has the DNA TGTGCCAGCAGTGAAGTTTGGAGACAGGGAAACACGCAGTATTTT.

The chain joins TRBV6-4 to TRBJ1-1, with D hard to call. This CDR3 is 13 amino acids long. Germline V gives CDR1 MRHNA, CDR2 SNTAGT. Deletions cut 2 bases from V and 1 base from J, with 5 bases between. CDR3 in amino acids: CASSDRANTEAFF. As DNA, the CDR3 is TGTGCCAGCAGTGACCGGGCGAACACTGAAGCTTTCTTT.

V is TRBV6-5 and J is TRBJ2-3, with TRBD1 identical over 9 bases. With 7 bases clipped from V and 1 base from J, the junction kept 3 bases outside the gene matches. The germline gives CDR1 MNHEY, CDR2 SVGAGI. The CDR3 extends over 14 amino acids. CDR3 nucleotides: TGTGCCAGCACCTGGACAGGGGGCACAGATACGCAGTATTTT. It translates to CASTWTGGTDTQYF.

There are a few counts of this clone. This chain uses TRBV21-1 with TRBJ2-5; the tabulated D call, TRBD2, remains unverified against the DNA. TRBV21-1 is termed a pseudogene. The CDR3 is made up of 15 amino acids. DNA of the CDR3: TGTGCCAGCAGCAAAGAGGGTTATGGCGGGGAGACCCAGTACTTC. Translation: CASSKEGYGGETQYF.